This T cell receptor (beta chain) is from a study of tumor-infiltrating lymphocytes in primary liver carcinoma. Study details: Stage T1-T3 N0M0 tumors spanned about 4 to 11 cm.

Study-level results: Because the samples were bulk unsorted, the study did not compare CD4+ and CD8+ repertoires. Blood had a significantly lower top-250-clone fraction than tumors did (p = 0.039).

On this clonotype: Its antigen is unknown. Lacking the conserved final phenylalanine or tryptophan, this CDR3 likely reflects a read error.

CDR1 is SGHAT and CDR2 is FQNNGV in the germline V gene. This CDR3 is 12 amino acids long. For blood RNA, unsorted whole blood served as the source, and germline DNA was extracted too. About 3.7 milliliters of peripheral blood were drawn presurgically. TCR beta cDNA was reverse-transcribed from about 500 ng of total RNA. The reaction used a constant-region primer and ProtoScript II reverse transcriptase. Slightly modified ARM-PCR with three nested multiplex PCR rounds yielded TCR beta libraries. TRBV1-TRBV30 forward primers and a C-beta reverse primer were used in the first two PCR rounds, which each ran for 9 to 10 cycles. Each CDR3 protein is one row after TCRdb ran MiXCR on the multiplex PCR reads. The sample lists approximately 310,000 distinct CDR3 sequences; more than 55% were seen once.

The clonotype was recovered from a middle-aged man with primary liver carcinoma and hepatitis B virus infection. Material: peripheral blood. This chain joins TRBV11-2 and TRBJ2-7; D gene ambiguous. This chain's CDR3 is CASSSLPGEQYL. The DNA for the CDR3 is TGTGCCAGTAGCTCCCTTCCGGGCGAGCAGTACCTC.